The 24 T cell receptor beta chains given below trace back to one sample, sequenced in a study of blood T cell repertoires in COVID-19. Profiling relied on immunoSEQ multiplex PCR, and the TCRdb table lists in-frame clones only, not all of them. The sample yields 85,000 to 90,000 clones, more than 70% seen once. Sample: peripheral blood. The receptors come from a human donor in a cohort sampled during active COVID-19.

This clone occurred a few times. The rearrangement uses TRBV7-2 and TRBJ2-2; 10 nucleotides match TRBD1. The CDR3 runs 14 residues. Germline CDR1 SGHTA, CDR2 FQGNSA. Germline trimming cut 4 bases from V and 5 bases from J; bases unmatched to any gene: 1. The CDR3 DNA is TGTGCCAGCAGCTGGGACAGGGGAACCGGGGAGCTGTTTTTT. This translates into CASSWDRGTGELFF.

The gene calls are TRBV12-3 or TRBV12-4 and TRBJ1-1, with TRBD1 as a possible D gene (5 bases). V lost 5 bases and J 1 base, leaving 8 bases between the germline ends. There are 13 residues in the CDR3. The CDR3 spells CASSDTGNTEAFF. CDR3 sequence (DNA): TGTGCCAGCAGTGATACAGGGAACACTGAAGCTTTCTTT.

The chain links TRBV19 to TRBJ2-1; 8 nucleotides align to TRBD2. Trimming took 8 bases from V and 0 from J; bases not matched to a gene: 3. This CDR3 region has 14 residues. Germline V gives CDR1 LNHDA, CDR2 SQIVND (reference sequence). The CDR3 DNA follows: TGTGCCAGTTGGAGCGGGAGCTCCTACAATGAGCAGTTCTTC. This translates into CASWSGSSYNEQFF.

The chain employs TRBV9 and TRBJ2-1; 16 bases agree with TRBD2. Germline V gene sequence: CDR1 SGDLS, CDR2 YYNGEE. The CDR3 totals 17 residues. After removal of 3 bases from V and 8 bases from J, the junction contained 8 bases not matched to a gene. As DNA, the CDR3 is TGTGCCAGCAGCGGCGGGACTAGCGGGAGGGCCCTCGATGAGCAGTTCTTC. Translating it yields CASSGGTSGRALDEQFF.

V is TRBV5-1 and J is TRBJ2-1, with D perhaps TRBD2 (5 bases). The CDR3 covers 16 residues. Looked up from germline, CDR1 is SGHRS and CDR2 is YFSETQ. V was cut by 0 bases and J by 2 bases, with 12 bases left in between. This chain's CDR3 is CASSLEPGTTYNEQFF. The DNA of the CDR3 is TGCGCCAGCAGCTTGGAACCGGGAACAACCTACAATGAGCAGTTCTTC.

The rearrangement joins TRBV15 to TRBJ2-1; perhaps TRBD2 as D (5 bases). The CDR3 is 15 amino acids. Germline CDR1 reads LNHNV; CDR2 reads YYDKDF (reference sequence). Trimming shortened V by 0 bases and J by 4 bases, and 10 bases separated the two germline ends. CDR3 amino acids: CATSRDRGLYNEQFF. The CDR3 coding sequence is TGTGCCACCAGCAGAGACCGCGGGCTGTACAATGAGCAGTTCTTC.

The chain combines TRBV3-1 (or the pseudogene TRBV3-2) with TRBJ2-2; 11 nucleotides align to TRBD2. Looked up from germline, CDR1 is LGHDT and CDR2 is YNNKEL (reference sequence). This CDR3 spans 14 amino acids. The junction had 0 bases not matched to a gene; V was cut back by 6 bases and J by 3 bases. CDR3 nucleotide sequence: TGTGCCAGCAGTAGCGGGGGGGACACCGGGGAGCTGTTTTTT. Translated, it gives CASSSGGDTGELFF.

The CDR3 DNA reads TGCGCCAGCAGCCAAGATAGCGGGCACCTGAACACTGAAGCTTTCTTT. It encodes CASSQDSGHLNTEAFF. The chain joins TRBV4-1 to TRBJ1-1; D unresolved. The length of the CDR3 is 16 residues. Germline V gene data show CDR1 as MGHRA and CDR2 as YSYEKL. Trimming removed 0 bases at V and 0 bases at J, with 11 bases between.

This rearrangement joins TRBV6-2 or TRBV6-3 to TRBJ1-5; the D gene is possibly TRBD1 (5 bases). Trimming pared 0 bases from V and 5 bases from J, leaving 14 bases between. The CDR3 runs 16 residues. The germline V gene encodes CDR1 MNHEY and CDR2 SVGEGT. Here the CDR3 DNA reads TGTGCCAGCAGTTACTCGGACACCCAGGCTTATCAGCCCCAGCATTTT. Its translation is CASSYSDTQAYQPQHF.

The chain joins TRBV18 to TRBJ2-5; TRBD1 agrees at 9 bases. This CDR3 has 13 amino acids. The V segment lost 4 bases and the J segment 5 bases; nucleotides outside the gene matches: 2. Germline CDR1 and CDR2: KGHSH and LQKENI. The CDR3 region has the DNA TGTGCCAGCTCACGGGACAGGGAGGAGACCCAGTACTTC. It encodes CASSRDREETQYF. Full variable domain (outside the CDR3, taken from reference TRBV18 and TRBJ2-5): NAGVMQNPRHLVRRRGQEARLRCSPMKGHSHVYWYRQLPEEGLKFMVYLQKENIIDESGMPKERFSAEFPKEGPSILRIQQVVRGDSAAYFCASSRDREETQYFGPGTRLLVL.

The chain links TRBV28 to TRBJ2-7, with D maybe TRBD1 (6 bases). CDR1 is MDHEN, CDR2 SYDVKM, per germline. V was clipped by 5 bases and J by 3 bases, with 17 bases between them. The CDR3 spans 15 residues. The CDR3 sequence: CASSRGTPVNYEQYF. The CDR3 DNA follows: TGTGCCAGCAGTAGGGGGACCCCCGTAAACTACGAGCAGTACTTC. Variable domain in full (rest from reference TRBV28 and TRBJ2-7): DVKVTQSSRYLVKRTGEKVFLECVQDMDHENMFWYRQDPGLGLRLIYFSYDVKMKEKGDIPEGYSVSREKKERFSLILESASTNQTSMYLCASSRGTPVNYEQYFGPGTRLTVT.

The V gene is TRBV27, the J gene TRBJ2-3; TRBD2 matches 10 bases. V lost 3 bases, J lost 6 bases, and 3 bases stayed unmatched. This CDR3 spans 14 amino acids. The germline CDR1 and CDR2 sequences are MNHEY and SMNVEV (reference sequence). CDR3 DNA sequence: TGTGCCAGCAGTTTTAGCGGGGGGCGGGATACGCAGTATTTT. Translation gives CASSFSGGRDTQYF.

The chain combines TRBV5-1 with TRBJ2-7, with D possibly being TRBD1 (7 bases). The CDR3 runs 13 residues. V gave up 4 bases and J gave up 7 bases, with 15 bases separating them. The germline CDR1 and CDR2 sequences are SGHRS and YFSETQ. In DNA form, the CDR3 reads TGCGCCAGCAGCCGACAGGGCGGGAAAGAGCAGTACTTC. Translation gives CASSRQGGKEQYF.

This sequence joins TRBV7-2 and TRBJ1-5; 11 bases align to TRBD1. Germline-derived CDR1 and CDR2 are SGHTA and FQGNSA. The CDR3 is made up of 16 amino acids. The junction had 6 bases not matched to a gene; V was cut back by 5 bases and J by 3 bases. The DNA for the CDR3 is TGTGCCAGCAGCCGGACAGGGGGCGCAAACAATCAGCCCCAGCATTTT. It encodes CASSRTGGANNQPQHF.

The J gene is TRBJ2-3, the V gene TRBV12-5, with D possibly matching TRBD2 (5 bases). The CDR3 sequence is 14 residues long. With 6 bases removed from V and 6 bases from J, the gap between germline ends came to 16 bases. The germline CDR1 and CDR2 sequences are LGHNT and FRNRAP. CDR3 in amino acids: CASGAGRAMDTQYF. CDR3 coding DNA: TGTGCTAGTGGGGCGGGCCGAGCAATGGATACGCAGTATTTT.

The count of this clone is one. The chain is built from TRBV2 and TRBJ2-3, with 12 bases fitting TRBD2. Germline V gene lookup returns CDR1 SNHLY and CDR2 FYNNEI. This CDR3 is built from 15 residues. J gave up 5 bases and V 8 bases, and 8 bases lay outside the gene matches. DNA for the CDR3: TGTGCCAGCGTATCCGGGACTAGCGGGTTAGATACGCAGTATTTT. This codes for CASVSGTSGLDTQYF.

CDR3 protein: CASSYLGGNKDGYTF. Written as DNA, the CDR3 is TGTGCCAGCAGTTACTTGGGGGGGAATAAGGATGGCTACACCTTC. The chain is built from TRBV6-5 and TRBJ1-2; possible D gene TRBD1, 5 bases. The length of the CDR3 is 15 residues. Germline loops: CDR1 MNHEY, CDR2 SVGAGI. The V and J ends lost 1 base and 6 bases respectively, with 15 bases between them.

This sequence joins TRBV7-9 and TRBJ2-7; possibly TRBD2 for D (5 bases). CDR1 is SEHNR, CDR2 FQNEAQ, per germline (reference sequence). Between the trimmed V and J ends, which lost 5 bases and 2 bases, there was a span of 16 bases. This CDR3 comprises 15 residues. CDR3 bases: TGTGCCAGCAGCGAGGAGTCGGGGATGCCCTACGAGCAGTACTTC. As protein: CASSEESGMPYEQYF. The whole variable domain, remainder taken from reference TRBV7-9 and TRBJ2-7, is DTGVSQNPRHKITKRGQNVTFRCDPISEHNRLYWYRQTLGQGPEFLTYFQNEAQLEKSRLLSDRFSAERPKGSFSTLEIQRTEQGDSAMYLCASSEESGMPYEQYFGPGTRLTVT.

The gene calls are TRBV6-5 and TRBJ2-1, with D possibly being TRBD1 (5 bases). V dropped 6 bases and J dropped 0 bases, with 12 bases sitting between them. This CDR3 is built from 15 residues. Germline CDR1 is MNHEY and CDR2 is SVGAGI. CDR3 bases: TGTGCCAGCAGAATTGGGGCTAGCTCCTACAATGAGCAGTTCTTC. Encoded protein: CASRIGASSYNEQFF.

The V gene is TRBV7-2, the J gene TRBJ1-5; D is unresolved. The CDR3 spans 13 residues. Looked up from germline, CDR1 is SGHTA and CDR2 is FQGNSA. V gave up 1 base and J gave up 4 bases, with 5 bases separating them. The CDR3 sequence is CASSLGVNQPQHF. CDR3 nucleotides: TGTGCCAGCAGCTTAGGAGTGAATCAGCCCCAGCATTTT.

The chain couples TRBV6-2 or TRBV6-3 to TRBJ2-2, with a possible D match to TRBD2 (5 bases). Germline V gives CDR1 MNHEY, CDR2 SVGEGT. The CDR3 has 15 residues. The V and J ends lost 2 bases and 7 bases respectively, with 14 bases between them. The CDR3 region is CASSYGPSSGGELFF. The CDR3 nucleotides read TGTGCCAGCAGTTACGGGCCCTCAAGCGGCGGGGAGCTGTTTTTT.

The rearrangement joins TRBV5-6 to TRBJ1-2; 7 nucleotides line up with TRBD1. J lost 12 bases, V lost 0 bases, and 5 bases had no gene match. CDR1 and CDR2 from the germline V gene are SGHDT and YYEEEE. The CDR3 loop spans 12 amino acids. CDR3 in amino acids: CASSLGTGSDTF. The CDR3 coding sequence is TGTGCCAGCAGCTTGGGGACAGGTTCAGACACCTTC.

The chain has TRBV19 and TRBJ1-6; 9 nucleotides align to TRBD1. Germline V gene data show CDR1 as LNHDA and CDR2 as SQIVND (reference sequence). V shed 4 bases, J shed 7 bases, and the junction held 5 bases outside the gene matches. CDR3 size: 15 residues. The CDR3 region is CASSSRDRVNSPLHF. CDR3 coding DNA: TGTGCCAGTAGTAGCCGGGACAGGGTGAATTCACCCCTCCACTTT.

This chain joins TRBV5-6 and TRBJ1-6; D gene unclear. CDR3 length: 14 amino acids. V was pared by 1 base and J by 7 bases, with 9 bases between. From germline, CDR1 is SGHDT and CDR2 YYEEEE. The CDR3 reads CASSLYGLNSPLHF. CDR3 sequence (DNA): TGTGCCAGCAGCTTGTACGGGTTGAATTCACCCCTCCACTTT.